This section outlines one T cell receptor beta chain sequence together with its context. Its antigen is not yet known. The junction and the germline gene differ at one end; a read error may be behind it. The CDR3 spans 15 residues, from the cysteine through the phenylalanine. CDR3 DNA only is kept here, 45 bases in frame from base 1. From a lookup of the germline V gene, CDR1 and CDR2 are SGHVS and FQNEAQ. This sample is part of a study of shared clonotypes between healthy human individuals (dated by TCRdb to 2019 to 2021). At the level of the whole study: The cohort comprised a couple of women and three men aged 18 to 49 years. To increase sequencing depth and limit assay-specific biases, TCR repertoire library preparation and sequencing were carried out by different laboratories using diverse techniques. For each donor, CD4 naive and CD4 memory were each run on three plates, CD8 naive on two plates, and CD8 memory on one plate. Leukapheresis yielded between about 0.9 and 8.9 billion PBMCs per donor. The study deeply sequenced blood TCR repertoires of several healthy adults to estimate repertoire size and the extent of clonotype sharing between individuals.

Using the deep immunoSEQ assay, multiplex PCR amplified TCR CDR3 regions from genomic DNA. Extracted genomic DNA from each cell subset was spread evenly across all wells of several immunoSEQ 96-well plates, with each plate serving as a replicate. For sorted subsets, each replicate PCR was loaded with 150 to 250 ng genomic DNA, equivalent to about 33,000 T cell genomes. Purified libraries were quantified with a Qubit 3.0 fluorometer, sized on a Bioanalyzer 2100, and re-quantified with the KAPA Library Quantification kit. Each immunoSEQ 96-well plate was sequenced on its own single-read 150-cycle Illumina NextSeq 550 flow cell. Turning to the authors' computational methods: Because the immunoSEQ output held only junctional sequences and lacked quality scores, the filtering could not match the filtering applied to full-length reads. To assign V/J genes and CDR3, sequences were annotated using PyIR, a Python wrapper for IgBLAST v1.9, with IMGT germline references. Any read was removed if the V/J assignment was weak (E-value above 1e-6), the CDR3 was missing, or the read contained stop codons, out-of-frame junctions, or ambiguous translated residues. V3J clonotypes were defined as sequences sharing the same inferred V gene, J gene, and CDR3 amino acid sequence. To compute the percentage overlap between repertoires, the number of shared unique clonotypes was divided by the size of the smaller repertoire. Three approaches were used to assess repertoire richness: RTK rarefaction, the Chao1 estimator, and Recon v2.1 estimates of unobserved clonotypes. Generation probabilities for all TCRbeta clonotypes obtained by the gDNA method from a few donors were computed using OLGA. In TCRdb, the immuneACCESS table is reduced to in-frame sequences with V and J assigned. These tables do not hold every clone; where another copy was compared, an unresolved V gene accounts for under half, and the others remain unexplained. D and trimming were read from the DNA, whereas the V and J calls and clone size are those reported in that table. This sample lists about 2 million clones; 90% to 95% were detected once. Clones ranked in the top ten supply 0.1% to 0.15% of the sample.

The donors were healthy, HIV-negative adults with no recently reported acute infections or vaccinations. All donors were Caucasian adults living in Nashville, Tennessee, USA. Magnetic negative selection was used to enrich CD4+ T cells, after which naive cells were positively selected on CD45RA and the negative fraction became the memory subset. Blood was obtained by leukapheresis, after which PBMCs were separated by Ficoll-Histopaque density gradient centrifugation and cryopreserved in liquid nitrogen vapor phase. Analytical flow cytometry was used to check the purity and quantity of each magnetically sorted T cell population. From each sorted fraction, genomic DNA was isolated and quantified by UV absorbance on a Nanodrop 2000c. General findings and caveats noted by the study authors: Pairwise subsampling led to the expectation that sequencing depth would affect the degree of clonotype sharing among donors. Naive subsets generally had larger estimated clonotype richness than memory subsets did. Sampling was restricted to blood, and TCR repertoires in tissue are likely to differ from TCR repertoires in blood. Sharing across four donors was observed for roughly 5% of naive CD4, 3.5% of naive CD8, roughly 2.3% of memory CD4, and around 0.4% of memory CD8 clonotypes. Even with the large sequencing depth, rarefaction of the sorted-subset datasets indicated that sequencing was incomplete. Because the study included a small number of donors, the genetic and exposure-history diversity represented was limited. Compared with non-shared clonotypes, the clonotypes found in all four sorted-subset donors had higher generation probabilities.

The sample taken for sequencing was naive CD4+ T cells sorted from blood. The cell subset or site label of this sample denotes: CD45RA+ positively selected. This receptor was identified in a man younger than 35 in good health. Rearrangement joined TRBV7-8 to TRBJ2-7; the D gene is perhaps TRBD2, from 5 matching bases. This receptor carries the CDR3 CASSLAAYSSYEQYF. The sequenced DNA: TGTGCCAGCAGCCTAGCCGCGTACTCTTCCTACGAGCAGTACTTC. The entire variable domain, with the stretches around the CDR3 drawn from the reference TRBV7-8 and TRBJ2-7 proteins, is GAGVSQSPRYKVAKRGQDVALRCDPISGHVSLFWYQQALGQGPEFLTYFQNEAQLDKSGLPSDRFFAERPEGSVSTLKIQRTQQEDSAVYLCASSLAAYSSYEQYFGPGTRLTVT.